This record concerns one T cell receptor (beta chain) sequence. This entry belongs to a study of Graves' ophthalmopathy and Graves' hyperthyroidism. Trimming cost V 6 bases and J 5 bases; bases outside gene matches: 6. Germline V gene lookup returns CDR1 SNHLY and CDR2 FYNNEI. CDR3 length: 13 residues. The sequenced template was RNA, covering the TCR beta CDR3 region. RT-PCR in the first round used HTBI primers; a second-round multiplex PCR followed. TCRdb redid the calling of the multiplex PCR reads with MiXCR, one entry per CDR3 protein. The sample has hundreds of thousands of distinct CDR3 sequences; 45% are singletons.

What was sequenced was peripheral blood. The receptor was isolated from an adult man with Graves' ophthalmopathy. The genes are TRBV2 and TRBJ2-7; 8 bases are shared with TRBD1. DNA for the CDR3: TGTGCCAGCAGCTTCCAGGGGGCGAACGAGCAGTACTTC. Its translation is CASSFQGANEQYF.